Following are 15 T cell receptor beta chains from one sample sequenced in a study of cytomegalovirus exposure and HLA in healthy donors (dated by TCRdb to about 2017). Preparation of the library involved the immunoSEQ multiplex PCR assay. For the multiplex PCR, a mixture combining 60 forward primers for TCR Vbeta segments and 13 reverse primers for TCR Jbeta segments was used. TCRdb took over this immuneACCESS table, retaining in-frame rearrangements with V and J assigned. Such tables are incomplete; in checked studies, under half of the missing clones stem from an unresolved V gene, and the remainder is unexplained. For this sample the table gives around 160,000 clones, of which roughly 70% were detected only once. The top ten hold roughly 2.7% of the sample. The sample was PBMCs. The receptors derive from a woman between 40 and 50 years old in good health and CMV-seropositive.

The chain joins TRBV7-2 to TRBJ2-1; TRBD1 matches 8 bases. This CDR3 has 13 residues. Germline V lookup: CDR1 SGHTA, CDR2 FQGNSA. Trimming took 2 bases from V and 6 from J; bases not matched to a gene: 0. The CDR3 region is CASSLTGGNEQFF. DNA of the CDR3: TGTGCCAGCAGCTTAACAGGGGGCAATGAGCAGTTCTTC.

The chain carries TRBV5-1 and TRBJ2-7; 8 bases align to TRBD2. CDR3 length equals 14 residues. Germline CDR1 reads SGHRS; CDR2 reads YFSETQ. The junction had 6 bases not matched to a gene; V was cut back by 2 bases and J by 5 bases. The CDR3 DNA reads as TGCGCCAGCAGCTTCGGGCGGGAGGTCGACGAGCAGTACTTC. Translating it yields CASSFGREVDEQYF. Supplemented by reference TRBV5-1 and TRBJ2-7, the full variable domain reads KAGVTQTPRYLIKTRGQQVTLSCSPISGHRSVSWYQQTPGQGLQFLFEYFSETQRNKGNFPGRFSGRQFSNSRSEMNVSTLELGDSALYLCASSFGREVDEQYFGPGTRLTVT.

The chain has TRBV5-4 and TRBJ2-7; D may be TRBD2 (6 bases). V shed 4 bases and J shed 6 bases, with 14 bases lying between them. The CDR3 is made up of 13 amino acids. CDR1 is SGHNT, CDR2 YYREEE, per germline (reference sequence). DNA for the CDR3: TGTGCCAGCAGCGGAACGGGGGATCGCGAGCAGTACTTC. As protein: CASSGTGDREQYF.

This chain joins TRBV18 and TRBJ1-4; D is possibly TRBD1 (5 bases). This CDR3 spans 15 amino acids. Per the germline V gene, CDR1 is KGHSH and CDR2 is LQKENI. Trimming took off 3 bases at V and 5 bases at J, with 13 bases between the two ends. CDR3 in DNA: TGTGCCAGCTCACCGGCAGGGTGGGGAAATGAAAAACTGTTTTTT. Its translation: CASSPAGWGNEKLFF.

As concerns this clone: The junction shows a germline mismatch at one end, possibly a read error. The V call is TRBV27, the J call TRBJ1-5; the D is unclear. The CDR3 runs 15 residues. Germline values: CDR1 MNHEY, CDR2 SMNVEV (reference sequence). DNA for the CDR3: TGTGCCAGCAGTACTCGTCAATATAGCAATCAGCCCCAGAATTTT. It specifies CASSTRQYSNQPQNF.

The chain carries TRBV28 and TRBJ1-2, with unresolved D. Trimming left V 8 bases short and J 6 bases short, with 16 bases between. The CDR3 covers 13 residues. Germline-derived CDR1 and CDR2 are MDHEN and SYDVKM. CDR3 sequence reads: CASRWEGIDGYTF. The DNA for the CDR3 is TGTGCCAGCCGATGGGAGGGAATTGATGGCTACACCTTC.

The V call is TRBV7-2, the J call TRBJ2-4; 10 bases agree with TRBD2. The V segment lost 3 bases and the J segment 7 bases; nucleotides outside the gene matches: 6. The CDR3 is 15 amino acids. Germline V gene sequence: CDR1 SGHTA, CDR2 FQGNSA. CDR3 protein: CASSFQRGGRNIQYF. The CDR3 coding sequence is TGTGCCAGCAGCTTCCAGCGGGGGGGCCGCAACATTCAGTACTTC.

The chain uses TRBV7-9 and TRBJ2-4, with 8 bases fitting TRBD1. CDR3 length equals 16 residues. After removal of 2 bases from V and 9 bases from J, the junction contained 12 bases not matched to a gene. The germline V gene encodes CDR1 SEHNR and CDR2 FQNEAQ (reference sequence). The CDR3 bases are TGTGCCAGCAGCTTACCGACAGGGGCGACAATAAGCATTCAGTACTTC. This translates into CASSLPTGATISIQYF.

The chain employs TRBV20-1 and TRBJ1-2; D may be TRBD1 (5 bases). Per germline, CDR1 DFQATT and CDR2 SNEGSKA (reference sequence). This CDR3 contains 11 residues. V was trimmed by 6 bases and J by 4 bases, leaving 9 bases between them. The CDR3 protein is CSAKGLYGYTF. The CDR3 region has the DNA TGCAGTGCCAAGGGACTCTATGGCTACACCTTC.

Here the CDR3 reads CASSLSGASGANVLTF. The CDR3 DNA reads TGTGCCAGTAGTCTTAGCGGGGCTTCGGGGGCCAACGTCCTGACTTTC. The chain is built from TRBV19 and TRBJ2-6, with 8 bases matching TRBD2. Germline CDR1 reads LNHDA; CDR2 reads SQIVND (reference sequence). Trimming took 5 bases from V and 4 from J; bases not matched to a gene: 7. This CDR3 comprises 16 residues.

The genes are TRBV7-2 and TRBJ1-2; 9 bases line up with TRBD1. The CDR3 extends over 13 amino acids. V was pared by 4 bases and J by 4 bases, with 1 base of the junction left unmatched. Looked up from germline, CDR1 is SGHTA and CDR2 is FQGNSA. This CDR3 is CASSSDRGYGYTF. The CDR3 DNA sequence: TGTGCCAGCAGCTCGGACAGGGGCTATGGCTACACCTTC.

The chain links TRBV28 to TRBJ2-1; D uncertain. With 5 bases removed from V and 15 bases from J, the gap between germline ends came to 20 bases. Germline values: CDR1 MDHEN, CDR2 SYDVKM. The CDR3 consists of 13 residues. CDR3 sequence reads: CASSPSKPGSPFF. For the CDR3, the DNA is TGTGCCAGCAGTCCTTCAAAACCTGGCTCTCCGTTCTTC.

This chain connects TRBV6-5 to TRBJ1-3; a possible D gene is TRBD1 (6 bases). The CDR3 covers 15 residues. Germline CDR1 reads MNHEY; CDR2 reads SVGAGI. Trimming pared 5 bases from V and 2 bases from J, leaving 13 bases between. CDR3 sequence reads: CASSLGRTAGNTIYF. CDR3 coding DNA: TGTGCCAGCAGTCTGGGTCGGACAGCTGGAAACACCATATATTTT.

This clone was detected a few times. V gene TRBV7-2 combines with J gene TRBJ2-1; the D is unclear. CDR1 SGHTA and CDR2 FQGNSA come from the germline V gene. This CDR3 has 13 amino acids. Between the trimmed V and J ends, which lost 1 base and 3 bases, there was a span of 4 bases. The CDR3 DNA follows: TGTGCCAGCAGCTTAGGGAGCTACAATGAGCAGTTCTTC. This translates into CASSLGSYNEQFF.

This clone appeared a single time. The chain couples TRBV5-1 to TRBJ2-7; a weak D match, TRBD1 (6 bases). Per germline, CDR1 SGHRS and CDR2 YFSETQ. The CDR3 is 17 residues long. V was cut by 4 bases and J by 1 base, with 21 bases left in between. The CDR3 region is CASSVGTNPTGSYEQYF. The CDR3 DNA sequence: TGCGCCAGCAGCGTCGGGACAAACCCTACAGGGTCCTACGAGCAGTACTTC.